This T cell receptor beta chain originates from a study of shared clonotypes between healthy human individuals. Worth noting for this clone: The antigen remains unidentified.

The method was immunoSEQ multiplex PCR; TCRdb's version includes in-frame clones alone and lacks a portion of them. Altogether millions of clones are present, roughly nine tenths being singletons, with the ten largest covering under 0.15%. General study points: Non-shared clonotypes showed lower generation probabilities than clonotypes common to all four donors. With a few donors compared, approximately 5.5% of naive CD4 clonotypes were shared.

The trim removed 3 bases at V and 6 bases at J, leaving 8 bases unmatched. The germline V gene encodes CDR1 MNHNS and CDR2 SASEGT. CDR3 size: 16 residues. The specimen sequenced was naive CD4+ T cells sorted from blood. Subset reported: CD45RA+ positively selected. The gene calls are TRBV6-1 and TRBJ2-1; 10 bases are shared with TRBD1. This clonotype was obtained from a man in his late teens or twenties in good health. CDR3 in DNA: TGTGCCAGCAGTGATCGGGGACAGGGGTTGGTCAATGAGCAGTTCTTC. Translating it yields CASSDRGQGLVNEQFF.